This is a list of T cell receptor beta chains from one sample in a study of OX40 agonist ivuxolimab in advanced cancers. Clones were read by immunoSEQ multiplex PCR, and TCRdb kept only the in-frame ones, dropping some. The sample gives roughly 47,000 clones, roughly 90% of which show up once; about 10% is in the top ten. The sequencing here drew on CD4+ or CD8+ T cells sorted from blood, taken in a trial of the OX40 agonist ivuxolimab. The source is an adult with an advanced solid tumor such as melanoma, head and neck, liver or kidney cancer. CDR3s include the opening cysteine and the closing phenylalanine or tryptophan. D genes are given only for firm matches. The listing skips clone size in some rows; elsewhere it reads once, few, many or a size class.

TRBV5-1	TRBJ1-3	once	-	CASSLLVGGGENTIYF	TGCGCCAGCAGCCTGCTTGTTGGCGGCGGCGAAAACACCATATATTTT
TRBV27	TRBJ1-1	-	-	CASSPLHLNPGQQNTEAFF	TGTGCCAGCAGCCCCCTCCACTTAAATCCGGGACAACAGAACACTGAAGCTTTCTTT
TRBV4-2	TRBJ2-2	-	-	CASSHNSWGRNTGELFF	TGTGCCAGCAGCCACAATTCGTGGGGGAGGAACACCGGGGAGCTGTTTTTT
TRBV7-3	TRBJ2-2	-	-	CASSPGPSDTGELFF	TGTGCCAGCAGTCCGGGACCTTCGGACACCGGGGAGCTGTTTTTT
TRBV4-1	TRBJ2-7	-	-	CASSQVETGSYEQYF	TGCGCCAGCAGCCAAGTTGAGACAGGATCCTACGAGCAGTACTTC
TRBV4-3	TRBJ2-2	-	-	CASSQDYNSRVGTGELFF	TGCGCCAGCAGCCAAGATTACAATAGCAGGGTGGGCACCGGGGAGCTGTTTTTT
TRBV5-1	TRBJ2-1	-	-	CASSLMGRGGEQFF	TGCGCCAGCAGCTTGATGGGAAGAGGCGGTGAGCAGTTCTTC
TRBV5-8	TRBJ1-5	-	-	CASSFGTYSNQPQHF	TGTGCCAGCAGCTTCGGGACCTATAGCAATCAGCCCCAGCATTTT
TRBV9	TRBJ2-7	-	-	CASSVGAGIGRVQYF	TGTGCCAGCAGCGTAGGGGCCGGGATTGGTCGTGTGCAGTACTTC
TRBV6-6	TRBJ1-3	-	TRBD1	CASSYSRQGGNTIYF	TGTGCCAGCAGTTACTCGCGACAGGGCGGAAACACCATATATTTT
TRBV5-4	TRBJ2-7	-	TRBD2	CASSLDGGNSYEQYF	TGTGCCAGCAGCTTGGACGGGGGGAACTCCTACGAGCAGTACTTC
TRBV27	TRBJ2-7	-	-	CASIITVGGAYEQYF	TGTGCCAGCATTATAACGGTAGGAGGAGCTTACGAGCAGTACTTC
TRBV4-1	TRBJ1-3	-	TRBD1	CASSQGGQGQGSGNTIYF	TGCGCCAGCAGCCAAGGGGGCCAGGGACAGGGCTCTGGAAACACCATATATTTT
TRBV9	TRBJ1-2	-	TRBD1	CASSAPGQRYGYTF	TGTGCCAGCAGCGCCCCGGGACAGCGCTATGGCTACACCTTC
TRBV2	TRBJ1-5	-	TRBD1	CASSRTGDLQPQHF	TGTGCCAGCAGTCGGACAGGGGATCTTCAGCCCCAGCATTTT
TRBV29-1	TRBJ1-2	-	TRBD1	CSVEKDRPFYGYTF	TGCAGCGTTGAGAAGGACAGGCCTTTCTATGGCTACACCTTC
TRBV6-5	TRBJ2-3	-	TRBD2	CASSYGLAVTDTQYF	TGTGCCAGCAGTTACGGACTAGCGGTCACCGATACGCAGTATTTT
TRBV6-5	TRBJ1-5	few	-	CASSYLDNQPQHF	TGTGCCAGCAGTTATCTCGACAATCAGCCCCAGCATTTT
TRBV7-8	TRBJ1-6	-	-	CASSLPGPYNSPLHF	TGTGCCAGCAGCTTGCCCGGTCCTTATAATTCACCCCTCCACTTT
TRBV9	TRBJ1-3	-	-	CASSHPTDSYGTIYF	TGTGCCAGCAGCCACCCCACCGACAGTTATGGCACCATATATTTT
TRBV27	TRBJ2-1	-	TRBD2	CASSPFWAGERVGVNEQFF	TGTGCCAGCAGTCCCTTTTGGGCGGGAGAAAGGGTAGGGGTCAATGAGCAGTTCTTC
TRBV7-2	TRBJ2-2	-	TRBD2	CASSLVPGRGGPTGELFF	TGTGCCAGCAGCTTAGTCCCTGGGCGGGGGGGACCCACCGGGGAGCTGTTTTTT
TRBV5-1	TRBJ2-1	-	-	CASSLAGAEGVNEQFF	TGCGCCAGCAGCTTGGCCGGAGCGGAGGGGGTCAATGAGCAGTTCTTC
TRBV28	TRBJ2-6	-	-	CASSLMSGANVLTF	TGTGCCAGCAGTTTAATGTCTGGGGCCAACGTCCTGACTTTC
TRBV19	TRBJ2-7	-	-	CASSIGAGPSYEQYF	TGTGCCAGTAGTATAGGGGCGGGTCCTTCCTACGAGCAGTACTTC
TRBV9	TRBJ1-2	-	-	CASSVPLGGGGYTF	TGTGCCAGCAGCGTCCCCTTAGGGGGAGGGGGCTACACCTTC
TRBV28	TRBJ2-6	-	TRBD2	CAVGRDDSGANVLTF	TGTGCCGTGGGGAGGGATGACTCTGGGGCCAACGTCCTGACTTTC